The 27 T cell receptor beta chains listed next were all sequenced from one sample in a study of shared T cell receptors in the human thymus. Libraries were prepared by immunoSEQ multiplex PCR; TCRdb keeps only in-frame clonotypes and omits some of them. The table includes roughly 700,000 clones, around nine tenths detected once. These same data were also listed under a study on human thymus T cells.

Source material: thymocytes. These receptors came from a boy under three years old with a congenital heart defect.

About this clone itself: The junction differs from germline at one of its ends, possibly a read error. This chain links TRBV7-7 with TRBJ2-1; 8 bases agree with TRBD2. In germline, CDR1 is SSHAT, CDR2 FNYEAQ (reference sequence). The CDR3 length is 16 residues. This CDR3 is CASSLEPGLVNNEQFF. The CDR3 DNA reads as TGTGCTAGCAGCTTAGAGCCGGGACTAGTCAACAATGAGCAGTTCTTC.

J is TRBJ2-1 and V is TRBV27; 15 nucleotides match TRBD2. The junction had 11 bases not matched to a gene; V was cut back by 5 bases and J by 9 bases. Germline V gene data show CDR1 as MNHEY and CDR2 as SMNVEV (reference sequence). The CDR3 covers 17 residues. The CDR3 sequence: CASSPTNGTSGRSEQFF. CDR3 bases: TGTGCCAGCAGTCCGACTAATGGGACTAGCGGGAGGAGTGAGCAGTTCTTC.

This chain joins TRBV15 and TRBJ2-3, with TRBD2 matching over 9 bases. V lost 0 bases, J lost 1 base, and 8 bases stayed unmatched. Germline values: CDR1 LNHNV, CDR2 YYDKDF (reference sequence). The CDR3 runs to 18 residues. The CDR3: CATSRDWQEREGTDTQYF. The CDR3 DNA follows: TGTGCCACCAGCAGAGATTGGCAAGAGCGGGAGGGCACAGATACGCAGTATTTT.

The chain carries TRBV18 and TRBJ2-1; 13 nucleotides align to TRBD2. The V gene's germline CDR1 is KGHSH and CDR2 LQKENI. V dropped 6 bases and J dropped 8; count of bases not matched to a gene: 10. The CDR3 contains 16 residues. The CDR3 loop is CASSPRTSGSVDEQFF. Written as DNA, the CDR3 is TGTGCCAGCTCTCCGAGGACTAGCGGGAGTGTTGATGAGCAGTTCTTC.

This chain uses TRBV10-3 with TRBJ2-7; D unclear. Germline V gene lookup returns CDR1 ENHRY and CDR2 SYGVKD. The CDR3 totals 12 residues. V was shortened by 4 bases and J by 5 bases, with 9 bases between the two germline ends. The CDR3: CAISAAVNEQYF. The CDR3 DNA is TGTGCCATCAGTGCGGCGGTCAACGAGCAGTACTTC.

The CDR3 protein is CASSKEVGTGGTAYEQYF. Here the CDR3 DNA reads TGCGCCAGCAGCAAGGAGGTAGGGACTGGCGGGACGGCCTACGAGCAGTACTTC. The V call is TRBV4-3, the J call TRBJ2-7, with D tentatively TRBD2 (6 bases). The CDR3 sequence is 18 residues long. V was clipped by 5 bases and J by 2 bases, with 25 bases between them. Germline assignment: CDR1 LGHNA and CDR2 YSLEER.

This chain connects TRBV15 to TRBJ1-2; D call uncertain. CDR1 and CDR2 from the germline V gene are LNHNV and YYDKDF (reference sequence). Trimming took 7 bases from V and 4 from J, leaving 16 bases between them. CDR3 length: 14 amino acids. CDR3: CATKARYPGYGYTF. The CDR3 DNA reads TGTGCCACCAAGGCGAGGTACCCGGGCTATGGCTACACCTTC.

This sequence joins TRBV25-1 and TRBJ2-5; a weak D match, TRBD2 (7 bases). The germline gives CDR1 MGHDK, CDR2 SYGVNS. CDR3 length: 12 residues. Deletions cut 6 bases from V and 5 bases from J, with 10 bases between. For the CDR3, the DNA is TGTGCCAGCAGGAGGGGGGGGGAGACCCAGTACTTC. This gives the protein CASRRGGETQYF.

This clone has just one count. The chain uses TRBV4-1 and TRBJ2-7; 8 bases agree with TRBD1. The V and J ends lost 3 bases and 2 bases, in that order; junction bases with no gene match: 6. The CDR3 length is 15 residues. Germline loops: CDR1 MGHRA, CDR2 YSYEKL. The CDR3, as DNA: TGCGCCAGCAGCCAGGAGGGACAGGCGGCCTACGAGCAGTACTTC. Its translation: CASSQEGQAAYEQYF.

The chain recombines TRBV7-2 with TRBJ2-7, with 7 bases aligning to TRBD1. CDR3 length: 13 amino acids. Germline assignment: CDR1 SGHTA and CDR2 FQGNSA. The trim removed 5 bases at V and 3 bases at J, leaving 4 bases unmatched. This chain's CDR3 is CASSTWDSYEQYF. The CDR3 DNA reads TGTGCCAGCAGCACGTGGGACAGCTACGAGCAGTACTTC. Full variable domain (rest looked up from reference TRBV7-2 and TRBJ2-7): GAGVSQSPSNKVTEKGKDVELRCDPISGHTALYWYRQSLGQGLEFLIYFQGNSAPDKSGLPSDRFSAERTGGSVSTLTIQRTQQEDSAVYLCASSTWDSYEQYFGPGTRLTVT.

The rearrangement links TRBV5-4 to TRBJ1-4; 9 bases line up with TRBD1. With V trimmed by 2 bases and J by 6 bases, 5 bases remained unmatched. CDR3 length equals 15 residues. CDR1 and CDR2 from the germline V gene are SGHNT and YYREEE (reference sequence). The CDR3 DNA follows: TGTGCCAGCAGCTTCGACAGGGGGATGTATGAAAAACTGTTTTTT. Encoded protein: CASSFDRGMYEKLFF.

The genes are TRBV27 and TRBJ2-7; D is possibly TRBD2 (5 bases). V lost 6 bases and J 3 bases, leaving 12 bases between the germline ends. Germline loops: CDR1 MNHEY, CDR2 SMNVEV (reference sequence). This CDR3 is built from 13 residues. The CDR3 sequence is CASRLGDGYEQYF. As DNA, the CDR3 is TGTGCCAGCAGGCTGGGAGATGGCTACGAGCAGTACTTC.

This clone appeared a single time. CDR3 loop: CASSLAGTSGYEQYF. CDR3 bases: TGCGCCAGCAGCTTGGCCGGGACTAGCGGGTACGAGCAGTACTTC. This chain joins TRBV5-1 and TRBJ2-7; TRBD2 agrees at 12 bases. Germline CDR1 and CDR2: SGHRS and YFSETQ. Trimming took 0 bases from V and 4 from J; bases not matched to a gene: 2. The CDR3 length is 15 residues.

The chain employs TRBV7-8 and TRBJ2-1; D is possibly TRBD2 (5 bases). The V gene lost 6 bases and the J gene lost 0 bases, with 15 bases spanning the gap. Germline assignment: CDR1 SGHVS and CDR2 FQNEAQ. There are 16 residues in the CDR3. As DNA, the CDR3 is TGTGCCAGCAGAAGCTATGAGCGGAGCTCCTACAATGAGCAGTTCTTC. Its protein is CASRSYERSSYNEQFF.

The gene calls are TRBV7-7 and TRBJ2-5, with 11 bases identical to TRBD1. Matching the DNA end better, TRBJ2-7 makes the J call doubtful. Germline V lookup: CDR1 SSHAT, CDR2 FNYEAQ (reference sequence). The CDR3 is 14 residues long. Here the CDR3 DNA reads TGTGCCAGCAGCCCGGGACAGGGGGCCTACGAGCAGTACTTC. This sequence encodes CASSPGQGAYEQYF.

Of note for this clone: Other DNA sequences in this specimen translate into the identical CDR3. The V and J genes are TRBV7-2 and TRBJ2-7; D perhaps matches TRBD2 (7 bases). This CDR3 is 14 amino acids long. Trimming took 1 base from V and 2 from J, leaving 9 bases between them. Germline V CDR1 and CDR2: SGHTA, FQGNSA. The CDR3 sequence is CASSLGGGPYEQYF. The CDR3 nucleotides are TGTGCCAGCAGCTTAGGCGGGGGCCCCTACGAGCAGTACTTC.

On this clone itself: At one end, the junction sequence differs from germline, possibly due to a read error. The chain recombines TRBV27 with TRBJ1-5; D gene ambiguous. Germline V CDR1 and CDR2: MNHEY, SMNVEV (reference sequence). This CDR3 has 15 amino acids. CDR3 DNA: TGTGCCAGCAGTTTATCCGGACTATTCAATCGGCCCCAGCATTTT. This translates into CASSLSGLFNRPQHF.

Turning to this clone: Mismatch with germline at one junction end may stem from a read error. The sample has other DNA sequences that encode this CDR3 too. J is TRBJ2-1 and V is TRBV20-1, with a weak D call TRBD2 (6 bases). CDR1 and CDR2 from the germline V gene are DFQATT and SNEGSKA (reference sequence). The CDR3 covers 11 residues. The CDR3 loop is CSARGAGEQFF. The CDR3 DNA reads TGCAGTGCCAGAGGGGCGGGAGAGCAGTTCTTC.

Only a few counts were recorded for this clone. The V call is TRBV7-2, the J call TRBJ2-1; D is ambiguous. This CDR3 has 13 amino acids. Deletions cut 1 base from V and 5 bases from J, with 6 bases between. Germline CDR1 SGHTA, CDR2 FQGNSA. CDR3 in DNA: TGTGCCAGCAGCTTAGGGCTAGACAATGAGCAGTTCTTC. Residues: CASSLGLDNEQFF.

The chain employs TRBV2 and TRBJ2-3; D remains unclear. V gave up 7 bases and J gave up 0 bases, with 5 bases separating them. Looked up from germline, CDR1 is SNHLY and CDR2 is FYNNEI. The CDR3 consists of 12 residues. CDR3 in DNA: TGTGCCAGCACCTACAGCACAGATACGCAGTATTTT. Protein product: CASTYSTDTQYF.

V is TRBV4-2 and J is TRBJ1-2, with TRBD1 identical over 8 bases. The CDR3 contains 18 residues. V shed 1 base, J shed 5 bases, and the junction held 15 bases outside the gene matches. Germline CDR1 reads LGHNA; CDR2 reads YNFKEQ. The CDR3 coding sequence is TGTGCCAGCAGCCAAGCCGAGTGGAAAGGACAGGGTAGGTATGGCTACACCTTC. Translated: CASSQAEWKGQGRYGYTF.

This clone has a handful of counts. The chain combines TRBV7-2 with TRBJ2-1; TRBD2 matches at 12 bases. The CDR3 extends over 17 amino acids. V gave up 3 bases and J gave up 10 bases; unmatched junction bases: 13. In germline, CDR1 is SGHTA, CDR2 FQGNSA. For the CDR3, the DNA is TGTGCCAGCAGCTTTAGGGGGCCTAGCGGGAGGGCACGGGAGCAGTTCTTC. Translation: CASSFRGPSGRAREQFF. The full variable domain, rest sourced from reference TRBV7-2 and TRBJ2-1, is GAGVSQSPSNKVTEKGKDVELRCDPISGHTALYWYRQSLGQGLEFLIYFQGNSAPDKSGLPSDRFSAERTGGSVSTLTIQRTQQEDSAVYLCASSFRGPSGRAREQFFGPGTRLTVL.

This sequence joins TRBV4-1 and TRBJ2-7; D might be TRBD1 (6 bases). Trimming pared 1 base from V and 5 bases from J, leaving 12 bases between. Germline V gene lookup returns CDR1 MGHRA and CDR2 YSYEKL. The CDR3 is 14 residues long. CDR3 residues: CASSQAQGSHEQYF. CDR3 nucleotide sequence: TGCGCCAGCAGCCAAGCCCAGGGGAGCCACGAGCAGTACTTC.

V is TRBV27 and J is TRBJ2-7; 7 bases match TRBD1. The J segment lost 4 bases and the V segment lost 4 bases, leaving 7 bases of the junction unmatched. The CDR3 has 14 residues. Germline loops: CDR1 MNHEY, CDR2 SMNVEV (reference sequence). The CDR3 coding sequence is TGTGCCAGCAGTTCGCCGGACAGGTCTTACGAGCAGTACTTC. Amino acids: CASSSPDRSYEQYF.

The genes are TRBV28 and TRBJ2-5; 7 bases are a match to TRBD1. Germline V lookup: CDR1 MDHEN, CDR2 SYDVKM. The V and J ends lost 9 bases and 3 bases, in that order; junction bases with no gene match: 19. The CDR3 loop spans 17 amino acids. CDR3 sequence reads: CASLDRERVAVKETQYF. In DNA, the CDR3 is TGTGCCAGTTTAGACAGGGAGCGCGTTGCGGTTAAAGAGACCCAGTACTTC. Supplemented by reference TRBV28 and TRBJ2-5, the full variable domain reads DVKVTQSSRYLVKRTGEKVFLECVQDMDHENMFWYRQDPGLGLRLIYFSYDVKMKEKGDIPEGYSVSREKKERFSLILESASTNQTSMYLCASLDRERVAVKETQYFGPGTRLLVL.

This clone is a singleton in its sample. V is TRBV13 and J is TRBJ2-3; D is possibly TRBD1 (6 bases). Trimming took 4 bases from V and 2 from J, leaving 13 bases between them. The CDR3 runs to 15 residues. Germline V gene sequence: CDR1 PRHDT, CDR2 FYEKMQ (reference sequence). The CDR3 nucleotides are TGTGCCAGCAGCTGCCGGACAGATCTCACAGATACGCAGTATTTT. Its translation is CASSCRTDLTDTQYF.

Only a few counts were recorded for this clone. As DNA, the CDR3 is TGTGCCAGCAGTGAAACGGGATTACGTACCTACGAGCAGTACTTC. Its translation: CASSETGLRTYEQYF. The rearrangement uses TRBV2 and TRBJ2-7, with TRBD2 as a possible D gene (5 bases). Germline values: CDR1 SNHLY, CDR2 FYNNEI. CDR3 length: 15 amino acids. The V end lost 2 bases, the J end lost 2 bases, and 13 bases lay between the germline ends.